These T cell receptor beta chains were read from a single sample in a study of shared T cell receptors in the human thymus. The repertoire was sequenced with immunoSEQ multiplex PCR; TCRdb's copy has only in-frame clones and lacks some. The top ten hold roughly 0.0097% of the sample, which has roughly 700,000 clones, approximately 87% seen once. These same data were also listed under a study on human thymus T cells.

Sequencing input: thymocytes. The receptors here all came from a boy younger than two with a congenital heart defect. CDR3s include the opening cysteine and the closing phenylalanine or tryptophan. Some rows mark clone size as missing; the rest say once, few, many or name a class of expanded clone.

clone_size j_call v_call cdr3_aa
- TRBJ2-1 TRBV7-9 CASSPLEREGYEQFF
- TRBJ1-2 TRBV25-1 CASSADTYGYTF
- TRBJ2-4 TRBV2 CASRTMDRGLGAKNIQYF
- TRBJ2-7 TRBV6-6 CASSYPRGVEQYF
- TRBJ2-3 TRBV7-9 CASSLGHYTDTQYF
once TRBJ1-1 TRBV5-4 CASSLASKGPSNTEAFF
- TRBJ2-1 TRBV6-1 CASSELDSRYNEQFF
- TRBJ2-7 TRBV4-2 CASSLRIRDRESYEQYF
- TRBJ2-1 TRBV6-1 CASSEWSRGRGASYNEQFF
- TRBJ2-7 TRBV13 CASSLTLAGGPHEQYF
- TRBJ2-7 TRBV15 CATSRDPGHSYEQYF
few TRBJ2-7 TRBV30 CAWSVPKRTSGSRGEQYF
- TRBJ2-1 TRBV5-4 CASSPLRREALNEQFF
- TRBJ2-2 TRBV4-2 CASSQGNRATGELFF
- TRBJ1-5 TRBV18 CASSNWTGDYQPQHF
- - TRBV12-5 CASGLSYRGESSYEQYF
- TRBJ2-7 TRBV28 CASRFDRGHEQYF
- TRBJ2-5 TRBV11-2 CASSLSPGQKETQYF
- - TRBV5-1 CASSFLQGYEQYF
- TRBJ1-2 TRBV30 CAWSTRGRFYGYTF
- TRBJ1-1 TRBV15 CATSTEPGTGDMNTEAFF
- TRBJ2-2 TRBV5-4 CASSFWTGGAGTGELFF
- TRBJ2-7 TRBV29-1 CSVRIGGSYEQYF
once TRBJ2-7 TRBV6-1 CASSPRDRGLEQYF
- TRBJ2-1 TRBV14 CASSHERGPNEQFF
- TRBJ1-4 TRBV25-1 CASSENDRGGEKLFF
- TRBJ2-6 TRBV5-1 CASSFAGTANVLTF
- TRBJ2-1 TRBV5-6 CASSFVGGPTGTSKTEQFF
- TRBJ2-1 TRBV14 CASSQVQVQFF
- TRBJ2-1 TRBV28 CASSWAGTSGRNEQFF
once TRBJ2-1 TRBV19 CASKTSEDEQFF
once TRBJ2-6 TRBV10-2 CASSEETSGPRSGANVLTF
- TRBJ2-7 TRBV19 CASKRQGAEYEQYF
- - TRBV7-9 CASSLPGQPSLYEQYF
- TRBJ1-1 TRBV7-8 CASSPYPGGTEAFF
- TRBJ1-2 TRBV7-2 CASSLRDIAGYTF